This T cell receptor beta chain originates from a study of Graves' ophthalmopathy and Graves' hyperthyroidism. RNA transcripts were the source from which TCR beta CDR3 regions were amplified. HTBI-primed first-round RT-PCR preceded second-round multiplex PCR. TCRdb redid the calling of the multiplex PCR reads with MiXCR, one entry per CDR3 protein. The sample consists of around 400,000 distinct CDR3 sequences, under 25% of them appearing once. This clonotype was counted many times. As yet, its antigen is unknown. Notes on the study in general: Among thyroid clonotypes expanded above 0.001 frequency, most also appeared in blood.

Trimming cost V 4 bases and J 5 bases, with 15 bases left between them. Germline CDR1 is SGHNT and CDR2 is YYREEE (reference sequence). This CDR3 is built from 14 residues. Stable hyperthyroidism meant no ophthalmopathy within 18 months of follow-up. This chain joins TRBV5-4 and TRBJ2-5; D is unclear. This clonotype was obtained from a woman younger than 30 with stable Graves' hyperthyroidism. Sequenced sample: peripheral blood. CDR3: CASSPTTALETQYF. In DNA form, the CDR3 reads TGTGCCAGCAGCCCGACAACGGCGCTTGAGACCCAGTACTTC.